These 22 T cell receptor beta chains came from one sample sequenced in a study of blood T cells in healthy people across ages. It was with a sample-barcoded 5' primer and a J-beta primer mix that a second PCR of roughly 6 to 11 cycles was run. In TCRdb, the 5' RACE reads were re-called with MiXCR into one record per CDR3 protein. The table includes some 700,000 distinct CDR3 sequences, 20% to 25% detected once. Sequenced material: blood. The receptors were gathered from a man in his 70s in good health.

This sequence joins TRBV3-1 and TRBJ2-4; 7 nucleotides align to TRBD1. Germline-derived CDR1 and CDR2 are LGHDT and YNNKEL (reference sequence). The ends lost 2 bases at V and 4 bases at J; junction bases unmatched: 5. The CDR3 extends over 15 amino acids. CDR3 DNA sequence: TGTGCCAGCAGCCAACTAGGGGGCGGGAAAAACATTCAGTACTTC. This sequence encodes CASSQLGGGKNIQYF.

The CDR3 DNA follows: TGTGCCAGCAGAACTTTTTTCAGGGGAGCTAGTGAAAAACTGTTTTTT. This gives the protein CASRTFFRGASEKLFF. The chain combines TRBV28 with TRBJ1-4, with D possibly matching TRBD1 (6 bases). This CDR3 has 16 residues. Looked up from germline, CDR1 is MDHEN and CDR2 is SYDVKM. V gave up 6 bases and J gave up 7 bases, with 21 bases separating them.

To note about this clonotype: The junction shows a germline mismatch at one end, possibly a read error. CDR3 nucleotides: TGCGCCAGCAGTGCGGGCCCGATCCAGACGGGTTATGGCTACACCTTC. This translates into CASSAGPIQTGYGYTF. The chain joins TRBV9 to TRBJ1-2, with unresolved D. The CDR3 totals 16 residues. Germline V gene lookup returns CDR1 SGDLS and CDR2 YYNGEE.

The chain links TRBV6-5 to TRBJ2-2; no clear D gene. V lost 1 base and J 2 bases, leaving 8 bases between the germline ends. Germline CDR1 and CDR2: MNHEY and SVGAGI. This CDR3 is 15 amino acids long. The CDR3 DNA sequence: TGTGCCAGCAGTTACTGGCAGACCAACACCGGGGAGCTGTTTTTT. Protein sequence: CASSYWQTNTGELFF.

The table lists this clonotype with many counts. J is TRBJ2-3 and V is TRBV11-2, with 7 positions matching TRBD2. After removal of 1 base from V and 11 bases from J, the junction contained 0 bases not matched to a gene. Germline V gene sequence: CDR1 SGHAT, CDR2 FQNNGV. The CDR3 extends over 11 amino acids. This CDR3 reads CASSLAGGQYF. CDR3 nucleotide sequence: TGTGCCAGCAGCTTAGCGGGGGGGCAGTATTTT.

The chain links TRBV14 to TRBJ2-7, with D unresolved. The CDR3 is made up of 15 amino acids. The germline V gene has CDR1 SGHDN and CDR2 FVKESK. The V end was cut by 0 bases, the J end by 2 bases, with 11 bases between. CDR3 coding DNA: TGTGCCAGCAGCCAAGAATTAGGGCACGCCTACGAGCAGTACTTC. This codes for CASSQELGHAYEQYF.

The rearrangement joins TRBV3-1 to TRBJ1-1, with 7 nucleotides matching TRBD1. Germline CDR1 reads LGHDT; CDR2 reads YNNKEL (reference sequence). V was pared by 4 bases and J by 4 bases, with 9 bases of the junction left unmatched. The CDR3 length is 15 residues. The CDR3: CASSLVPQGGTEAFF. CDR3 DNA sequence: TGTGCCAGCAGCCTCGTCCCCCAGGGGGGCACTGAAGCTTTCTTT. The full variable domain, rest sourced from reference TRBV3-1 and TRBJ1-1, is DTAVSQTPKYLVTQMGNDKSIKCEQNLGHDTMYWYKQDSKKFLKIMFSYNNKELIINETVPNRFSPKSPDKAHLNLHINSLELGDSAVYFCASSLVPQGGTEAFFGQGTRLTVV.

This clonotype was recorded a few times. The V and J genes are TRBV28 and TRBJ2-5; D is undetermined. Between the trimmed V and J ends, which lost 2 bases and 1 base, there was a span of 14 bases. Germline lookup yields CDR1 MDHEN and CDR2 SYDVKM. CDR3 length: 16 residues. The CDR3 DNA sequence: TGTGCCAGCAGTTTACTCAAGAGTGGTCTCCAAGAGACCCAGTACTTC. This gives the protein CASSLLKSGLQETQYF.

The gene calls are TRBV13 and TRBJ1-2; D ambiguous. V shed 0 bases and J shed 4 bases, with 12 bases lying between them. Germline V gene lookup returns CDR1 PRHDT and CDR2 FYEKMQ (reference sequence). This CDR3 is 15 amino acids long. The CDR3 spells CASSLGLRVGYGYTF. The CDR3 DNA reads as TGTGCCAGCAGCTTAGGCCTACGGGTTGGCTATGGCTACACCTTC.

The rearrangement links TRBV27 to TRBJ2-2; 10 positions match TRBD2. The CDR3 is made up of 15 amino acids. V lost 7 bases to trimming and J lost 10 bases; unmatched junction nucleotides: 12. In germline, CDR1 is MNHEY, CDR2 SMNVEV (reference sequence). For the CDR3, the DNA is TGTGCCAGCAAGCTAGCGGGGGACCGCCGGAAGGAGCTGTTTTTT. It specifies CASKLAGDRRKELFF.

This clonotype was seen a handful of times. The rearrangement joins TRBV20-1 to TRBJ2-5, with 9 positions matching TRBD2. The length of the CDR3 is 15 residues. With V trimmed by 8 bases and J by 5 bases, 15 bases remained unmatched. Germline loops: CDR1 DFQATT, CDR2 SNEGSKA (reference sequence). The CDR3 protein is CSSTPLAGSFETQYF. The CDR3, as DNA: TGCAGTTCCACACCGCTAGCGGGAAGTTTTGAGACCCAGTACTTC.

The chain couples TRBV9 to TRBJ1-3; D is possibly TRBD1 (6 bases). The length of the CDR3 is 17 residues. The germline CDR1 and CDR2 sequences are SGDLS and YYNGEE. V was clipped by 1 base and J by 0 bases, with 14 bases between them. CDR3 DNA: TGTGCCAGCAGCGTAAGTCCCACAGGGAGCTCTGGAAACACCATATATTTT. It encodes CASSVSPTGSSGNTIYF.

This clonotype was observed a handful of times. This chain links TRBV5-6 with TRBJ2-7, with D uncertain. Germline loops: CDR1 SGHDT, CDR2 YYEEEE. The CDR3 extends over 13 amino acids. Trimming pared 3 bases from V and 3 bases from J, leaving 10 bases between. DNA of the CDR3: TGTGCCAGCAGCTCACCGGCAAGCTACGAGCAGTACTTC. Amino acids: CASSSPASYEQYF.

This clonotype showed up just a few times. This CDR3 reads CASSLGGQLNTEAFF. The CDR3 DNA reads as TGCGCCAGCAGCTTGGGGGGACAGTTGAACACTGAAGCTTTCTTT. V gene TRBV5-1 combines with J gene TRBJ1-1; 7 bases are shared with TRBD1. Germline-derived CDR1 and CDR2 are SGHRS and YFSETQ. Germline trimming cut 0 bases from V and 0 bases from J; bases unmatched to any gene: 2. CDR3 length: 15 residues. Full variable domain (remainder filled in from reference TRBV5-1 and TRBJ1-1): KAGVTQTPRYLIKTRGQQVTLSCSPISGHRSVSWYQQTPGQGLQFLFEYFSETQRNKGNFPGRFSGRQFSNSRSEMNVSTLELGDSALYLCASSLGGQLNTEAFFGQGTRLTVV.

This clonotype has ten or more counts. The CDR3 sequence: CSASLSSGDPDTQYF. CDR3 nucleotide sequence: TGCAGTGCTAGCCTGTCTAGCGGGGACCCAGATACGCAGTATTTT. The chain couples TRBV20-1 to TRBJ2-3; 9 bases fit TRBD2. Trimming cost V 3 bases and J 4 bases; bases outside gene matches: 8. Germline V gives CDR1 DFQATT, CDR2 SNEGSKA (reference sequence). The CDR3 runs to 15 residues.

The rearrangement uses TRBV14 and TRBJ1-2, with unresolved D. The CDR3 sequence is 14 residues long. Germline V gives CDR1 SGHDN, CDR2 FVKESK. V was cut by 2 bases and J by 4 bases, with 11 bases left in between. Here the CDR3 reads CASSQTRRGYGYTF. The CDR3 DNA follows: TGTGCCAGCAGCCAAACGAGGCGCGGCTATGGCTACACCTTC.

This clonotype was counted only a few times. J is TRBJ1-2 and V is TRBV7-9, with no clear D. The V end lost 5 bases, the J end lost 8 bases, and 15 bases lay between the germline ends. The CDR3 totals 13 residues. The germline V gene has CDR1 SEHNR and CDR2 FQNEAQ (reference sequence). DNA of the CDR3: TGTGCCAGCAGCCCACCCCCACCACAGGGCTACACCTTC. This translates into CASSPPPPQGYTF.

This clonotype was counted only a few times. The chain carries TRBV20-1 and TRBJ2-3; 14 positions agree with TRBD2. Germline loops: CDR1 DFQATT, CDR2 SNEGSKA (reference sequence). J was trimmed by 5 bases and V by 1 base; bases with no gene match: 2. This CDR3 spans 15 amino acids. CDR3 amino acids: CSARGLAGGLDTQYF. The CDR3 region has the DNA TGCAGTGCTAGAGGACTAGCGGGGGGGTTAGATACGCAGTATTTT.

The genes are TRBV27 and TRBJ1-4, with D hard to call. V was cut by 7 bases and J by 5 bases, with 17 bases left in between. The length of the CDR3 is 15 residues. Germline CDR1 reads MNHEY; CDR2 reads SMNVEV (reference sequence). In DNA, the CDR3 is TGTGCCAGCACGTCTCCAAGGGTGCCAAATGAAAAACTGTTTTTT. It encodes CASTSPRVPNEKLFF.

The rearrangement joins TRBV28 to TRBJ1-4; D ambiguous. The CDR3 length is 15 residues. Trimming pared 8 bases from V and 0 bases from J, leaving 13 bases between. Germline assignment: CDR1 MDHEN and CDR2 SYDVKM. The CDR3 region is CASRGLGATNEKLFF. The CDR3 DNA reads as TGTGCCAGCCGGGGTTTGGGAGCAACTAATGAAAAACTGTTTTTT.

CDR3 coding DNA: TGTGCCAGTAGTGGTGGGACCCCGGGAGCGCAGTATTTT. Protein product: CASSGGTPGAQYF. This rearrangement joins TRBV19 to TRBJ2-3, with D tentatively TRBD2 (6 bases). The CDR3 totals 13 residues. Trimming pared 5 bases from V and 10 bases from J, leaving 16 bases between. From germline, CDR1 is LNHDA and CDR2 SQIVND (reference sequence).

J is TRBJ2-1 and V is TRBV14; D gene ambiguous. Germline V CDR1 and CDR2: SGHDN, FVKESK. The ends were cut back, 3 bases at V and 4 bases at J, with 7 bases in the middle. The CDR3 is made up of 13 amino acids. The CDR3 nucleotides are TGTGCCAGCAGCCATCCCAATTACAATGAGCAGTTCTTC. Translated: CASSHPNYNEQFF.